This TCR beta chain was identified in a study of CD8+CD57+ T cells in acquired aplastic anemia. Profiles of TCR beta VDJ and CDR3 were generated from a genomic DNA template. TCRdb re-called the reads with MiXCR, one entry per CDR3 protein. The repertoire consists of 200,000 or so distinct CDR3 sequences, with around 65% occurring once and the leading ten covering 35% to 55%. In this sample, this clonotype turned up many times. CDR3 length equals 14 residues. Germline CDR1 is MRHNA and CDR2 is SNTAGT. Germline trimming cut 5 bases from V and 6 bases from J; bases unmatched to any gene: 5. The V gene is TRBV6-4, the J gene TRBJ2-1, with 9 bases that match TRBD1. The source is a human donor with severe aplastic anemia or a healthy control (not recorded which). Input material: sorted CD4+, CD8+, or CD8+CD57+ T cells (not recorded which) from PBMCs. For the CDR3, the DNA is TGTGCCAGCAGTATGGACAGGGGAATCAATGAGCAGTTCTTC. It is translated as CASSMDRGINEQFF.